This TCR beta chain was obtained from a study of blood T cells in healthy people across ages (dated by TCRdb to between 2014 and 2017). Regarding the research as a whole: Template switching captured roughly one uniquely barcoded TCR beta cDNA molecule per two T cells in model experiments. Using deep sequencing normalized with unique cDNA molecular identifiers, the study measured how TCR beta repertoire diversity changes with age. The donors were divided into four age groups: young (average approximately 16 years), middle-aged (around 41), aged (about 62) and long-lived (around 80). Two additional independent replicas of 1 million unique cDNA reads from the same blood draw were analyzed for two donors (one aged 18 to 30 and one aged 80 or older). Here is what the overall study found, with its caveats: As age increased, observed TCR beta diversity per million T cells dropped in a roughly linear way, and a significant reduction was already evident by age 40. A strong correlation was found between observed TCR beta diversity and the percentage of naive T cells measured by flow cytometry. Total diversity estimates from one million sequenced T cells were considered lower bounds and underestimates. The CMV infection status of donors was not known, potentially confounding age-related changes in expanded clonotypes. Because profiling used bulk unsorted PBMCs, naive and antigen-experienced compartments could not be compared conclusively. Compared with the aged group, the long-lived group had more naive CD4+ T cells, fewer expanded clones and increased TCR diversity, suggesting age selection.

Donors were around 37 systemically healthy Caucasian individuals from Russia aged roughly 6 to 90 years. Roughly 10 milliliters of peripheral blood were drawn from each donor into EDTA-treated Vacutainer tubes. Ficoll-Paque density-gradient centrifugation was used to isolate PBMCs, with at least 6.5 million obtained per sample. Trizol reagent was used to extract total RNA from the PBMCs, yielding at least 5 micrograms per sample. Naive CD45RAhigh/CD27high T cell percentages were measured by flow cytometry on a PBMC aliquot from every donor. Regarding this clonotype: The antigen it binds to is not known. No base qualities exist here, and no much larger clone lies one base off it.

Library construction relied on 5' RACE. Sequencing used an Illumina HiSeq 2500. A second PCR of about 7 to 12 cycles was run with a J-beta primer mix and a sample-barcoded 5' primer. Each TCR beta cDNA molecule received a unique molecular identifier from a template-switch 5' adaptor carrying 12 random nucleotides. At least 2.5 million CDR3-containing paired-end reads were obtained from each sample. The Mint cDNA synthesis kit, primed by a TRBC-specific oligonucleotide, was used to synthesize first-strand cDNA from all RNA. After uracil-DNA glycosylase treatment, a first 18-cycle PCR used universal primers M1SS and BC2_uni_R on all cDNA. In the authors' own workflow: Normalization of each sample was performed by random selection of 1 million high-quality reads, each carrying a distinct molecular identifier. Reads sharing molecular identifiers were discarded rather than binned into consensus sequences. MiTCR, run with a Q25 quality threshold and the strictest error-elimination algorithm, handled CDR3 identification, clonotype clustering and error correction. A nonparametric unseen species model with Euler transformation was used to estimate lower-bound total TCR beta diversity. Through fastp at Q25 and MiXCR, TCRdb rebuilt clones from the public reads, retaining in-frame beta chains. Duplicate CDR3 protein sequences are folded into a single record with the most common DNA and genes. The V and J calls were determined by TCRdb, not by the authors. The sample profile shows some 760,000 distinct CDR3 sequences; around a quarter of them were found once. The ten biggest clones cover roughly a tenth of the sample.

The CDR3 starts with the cysteine, ends with the phenylalanine, and has 15 residues. Only the CDR3 region is kept as DNA, spanning 45 bases read in frame from base 1. CDR1 and CDR2 were assigned from the germline V gene (reference sequence) as SEHNR and FQNEAQ. These data were also reused for a study on T cells of mothers and their children. In that second paper, the authors write: Nine systemically healthy Caucasian individuals served as donors, namely three mothers together with their six children. cDNA synthesis used all of the extracted RNA, with roughly 1.5 ug of RNA in each 15 ul reaction. In the second PCR, the M1S primer added sample barcodes and 2-4 random nucleotides. Over 10 million TCR beta CDR3 reads came from each mother, compared with some 3 million reads from each child. In both related and unrelated pairs, thymic selection shapes the output of TCR recombination in a similar way, with inherited differences having only a minor effect. Normalized repertoire overlap was always slightly but never significantly higher in related than unrelated mother-child pairs. With a sensitivity of about 100 clones per million clonotypes, no persistent microchimeric T cell clones were detected. The study used deep NGS to compare TCR beta repertoires of mothers and children, seeking features distinguishing related mother-child pairs from unrelated individuals. The mean age was 40 +/- 4 years for the mothers and around 11 +/- 4 years for the children. After adapter ligation was performed with NEBNext reagents, the libraries were sequenced on an Illumina HiSeq 2000 with 100+100 nt paired-end reads. To prevent cross-contamination, the mother and child libraries were prepared a month apart and were sequenced in separate runs. Between roughly 500,000 and 2,100,000 distinct TCR beta clonotypes were identified per donor. Naive TCR beta clonotypes were estimated from low-frequency clonotypes matched to each donor's FACS-determined naive share, without sorting.

Sequences were obtained from blood. The V and J genes are TRBV7-9 and TRBJ2-5; matching of 6 bases hints at TRBD2 as the D gene. The DNA end is a closer match to TRBJ2-7, so the J assignment may be wrong. The origin of this receptor is a boy aged 5-17 years in good health. The DNA reads as follows: TGTGCCAGCAGCCGCTCGACTGGAGGGAACTACGAGCAGTACTTC. This encodes CASSRSTGGNYEQYF.